Following are 17 T cell receptor beta chains from one sample sequenced in a study of T cells in Graves' hyperthyroidism and ophthalmopathy. Amplification yielded TCR beta CDR3 regions, with RNA transcripts as the source. Using the HTBI primer set, a first-round RT-PCR was run on the TCR CDR3. One entry per CDR3 protein results from TCRdb running MiXCR on the multiplex PCR reads. The top ten hold about a quarter of the sample, which has roughly 300,000 distinct CDR3 sequences, 25% to 30% seen once. The sequencing sample was made of blood. These receptors were collected from a man aged 35-49 years with Graves' hyperthyroidism that later progressed to Graves' ophthalmopathy.

This clonotype has only a few counts. This rearrangement joins TRBV6-2 or TRBV6-3 to TRBJ1-1; weak D call: TRBD1 (5 bases). The V and J ends lost 2 bases and 0 bases respectively, with 16 bases between them. CDR3 length equals 17 residues. Germline CDR1 and CDR2: MNHEY and SVGEGT. The CDR3 loop is CASSYSGRGKMNTEAFF. Here the CDR3 DNA reads TGTGCCAGCAGTTACAGCGGTCGGGGGAAGATGAACACTGAAGCTTTCTTT.

V is TRBV6-1 and J is TRBJ1-5; D not certain. V lost 2 bases and J 10 bases, leaving 15 bases between the germline ends. The CDR3 is 14 residues long. Germline assignment: CDR1 MNHNS and CDR2 SASEGT. The CDR3: CASSEWSGLSPQHF. The CDR3 DNA sequence: TGTGCCAGCAGTGAATGGTCAGGCTTAAGCCCCCAGCATTTT.

This clonotype has a count of ten or more. The V and J genes are TRBV19 and TRBJ1-5; D remains ambiguous. The CDR3 has 12 amino acids. V was pared by 3 bases and J by 6 bases, with 6 bases between. Germline V lookup: CDR1 LNHDA, CDR2 SQIVND (reference sequence). The CDR3 loop is CASSILGQPQHF. CDR3 in DNA: TGTGCCAGTAGTATCCTGGGTCAGCCCCAGCATTTT.

Ten or more counts support this clonotype. CDR3 residues: CASKQDRDNNQPQHF. The CDR3 DNA sequence: TGTGCCAGCAAACAAGACCGGGACAACAATCAGCCCCAGCATTTT. The chain links TRBV19 to TRBJ1-5, with D perhaps TRBD1 (6 bases). The CDR3 covers 15 residues. Per germline, CDR1 LNHDA and CDR2 SQIVND (reference sequence). V dropped 9 bases and J dropped 3 bases, with 18 bases sitting between them.

This clonotype has a count of ten or more. This chain connects TRBV6-1 to TRBJ2-4; possible D gene TRBD1, 5 bases. Trimming pared 8 bases from V and 0 bases from J, leaving 17 bases between. Germline lookup yields CDR1 MNHNS and CDR2 SASEGT. The CDR3 extends over 16 amino acids. The CDR3 here is CASETGNLIAKNIQYF. The DNA of the CDR3 is TGTGCCAGCGAAACAGGCAACCTGATAGCCAAAAACATTCAGTACTTC.

This chain links TRBV6-1 with TRBJ2-7, with D uncertain. The CDR3 is made up of 13 amino acids. The germline V gene encodes CDR1 MNHNS and CDR2 SASEGT. The V end was cut by 4 bases, the J end by 0 bases, with 7 bases between. CDR3 coding DNA: TGTGCCAGCAGTGCAGACGGCTCCTACGAGCAGTACTTC. Translation: CASSADGSYEQYF.

This clonotype occurred many times. The chain has TRBV28 and TRBJ1-3, with D perhaps matching TRBD1 (5 bases). CDR1 and CDR2 from the germline V gene are MDHEN and SYDVKM. Trimming cost V 6 bases and J 5 bases, with 17 bases left between them. CDR3 size: 15 residues. The DNA for the CDR3 is TGTGCCAGCAGCGCCCAGGTGTGGGGACGAAACACCATATATTTT. This encodes CASSAQVWGRNTIYF.

This clonotype was counted many times. The genes are TRBV4-1 and TRBJ1-2; D not resolved. The CDR3 has 15 amino acids. Trimming cost V 0 bases and J 7 bases, with 15 bases left between them. The germline CDR1 and CDR2 sequences are MGHRA and YSYEKL. For the CDR3, the DNA is TGCGCCAGCAGCCAAGATAAAGTGGGCGGGAGTGGCTACACCTTC. This encodes CASSQDKVGGSGYTF.

As for this clonotype: At one of its ends the junction is not consistent with the germline gene, which may arise from a read error. The rearrangement uses TRBV28 and TRBJ1-1; D is unclear. The CDR3 is made up of 11 amino acids. The germline V gene has CDR1 MDHEN and CDR2 SYDVKM. The CDR3, as DNA: TGTGCCAGCAGCAGGCTAACTGGAGCTTTCTTT. Translating gives CASSRLTGAFF.

The chain combines TRBV6-1 with TRBJ1-5, with D unclear. The length of the CDR3 is 16 residues. Trimming removed 4 bases from V and 0 bases from J, with 13 bases in between. Germline CDR1 and CDR2: MNHNS and SASEGT. CDR3 sequence reads: CASSAEQPFSNQPQHF. The CDR3 DNA sequence: TGTGCCAGCAGTGCCGAACAGCCATTTAGCAATCAGCCCCAGCATTTT.

The J gene is TRBJ1-1, the V gene TRBV11-3; D unresolved. CDR1 and CDR2 from the germline V gene are SGHNT and YENEEA. The V gene lost 5 bases and the J gene lost 5 bases, with 18 bases spanning the gap. There are 15 residues in the CDR3. The CDR3 region is CASSPPENGWTEAFF. CDR3 nucleotides: TGTGCCAGCAGCCCCCCTGAGAACGGTTGGACTGAAGCTTTCTTT.

This clonotype was detected ten times or more. The chain joins TRBV12-5 to TRBJ1-2; possible D gene TRBD1, 6 bases. The V end was cut by 3 bases, the J end by 1 base, with 9 bases between. This CDR3 spans 14 amino acids. The germline gives CDR1 LGHNT, CDR2 FRNRAP. The CDR3 here is CASGFGQNNYGYTF. In DNA form, the CDR3 reads TGTGCTAGTGGTTTCGGACAGAATAACTATGGCTACACCTTC.

This clonotype was seen at least ten times. This rearrangement joins TRBV29-1 to TRBJ1-1; tentatively, D is TRBD1 (5 bases). The CDR3 contains 14 residues. V lost 0 bases to trimming and J lost 8 bases, with 16 bases between them. Looked up from germline, CDR1 is SQVTM and CDR2 is ANQGSEA. CDR3 nucleotides: TGCAGCGTTGAAGATCCGAGGCAGGGCAGCGAAGCTTTCTTT. It translates to CSVEDPRQGSEAFF.

This clonotype was counted ten times or more. The genes are TRBV3-1 and TRBJ1-2; maybe TRBD1 (6 bases). Germline CDR1 is LGHDT and CDR2 is YNNKEL (reference sequence). Deletions cut 1 base from V and 8 bases from J, with 11 bases between. This CDR3 is built from 13 residues. This chain's CDR3 is CASSQAGGSGYTF. The DNA of the CDR3 is TGTGCCAGCAGCCAAGCCGGGGGCAGCGGCTACACCTTC.

The table lists this clonotype with many counts. This rearrangement joins TRBV18 to TRBJ2-5; 7 nucleotides agree with TRBD2. Unmatched junction bases numbered 12, after V lost 4 bases and J lost 4 bases. Per germline, CDR1 KGHSH and CDR2 LQKENI. The length of the CDR3 is 16 residues. As DNA, the CDR3 is TGTGCCAGCTCACTGTCAGGAGGGAGGGCCGGAGAGACCCAGTACTTC. This sequence encodes CASSLSGGRAGETQYF.

This clonotype was counted ten times or more. The CDR3 nucleotides are TGTGCCAGTAGTATTAGAGCCGGGGAGCTGTTTTTT. Residues: CASSIRAGELFF. V gene TRBV19 combines with J gene TRBJ2-2; no reliable D call. The V gene lost 3 bases and the J gene lost 6 bases, with 5 bases spanning the gap. CDR1 is LNHDA, CDR2 SQIVND, per germline (reference sequence). CDR3 size: 12 residues.

There are many counts of this clonotype. The chain carries TRBV10-1 and TRBJ2-2; TRBD2 agrees at 9 bases. Germline V gives CDR1 WNHNN, CDR2 SYGVQD (reference sequence). CDR3 length equals 15 residues. J was trimmed by 5 bases and V by 4 bases; bases with no gene match: 5. The DNA of the CDR3 is TGCGCCAGCAGTGGGGGTAGCGGGAGAACCGGGGAGCTGTTTTTT. Its translation: CASSGGSGRTGELFF.